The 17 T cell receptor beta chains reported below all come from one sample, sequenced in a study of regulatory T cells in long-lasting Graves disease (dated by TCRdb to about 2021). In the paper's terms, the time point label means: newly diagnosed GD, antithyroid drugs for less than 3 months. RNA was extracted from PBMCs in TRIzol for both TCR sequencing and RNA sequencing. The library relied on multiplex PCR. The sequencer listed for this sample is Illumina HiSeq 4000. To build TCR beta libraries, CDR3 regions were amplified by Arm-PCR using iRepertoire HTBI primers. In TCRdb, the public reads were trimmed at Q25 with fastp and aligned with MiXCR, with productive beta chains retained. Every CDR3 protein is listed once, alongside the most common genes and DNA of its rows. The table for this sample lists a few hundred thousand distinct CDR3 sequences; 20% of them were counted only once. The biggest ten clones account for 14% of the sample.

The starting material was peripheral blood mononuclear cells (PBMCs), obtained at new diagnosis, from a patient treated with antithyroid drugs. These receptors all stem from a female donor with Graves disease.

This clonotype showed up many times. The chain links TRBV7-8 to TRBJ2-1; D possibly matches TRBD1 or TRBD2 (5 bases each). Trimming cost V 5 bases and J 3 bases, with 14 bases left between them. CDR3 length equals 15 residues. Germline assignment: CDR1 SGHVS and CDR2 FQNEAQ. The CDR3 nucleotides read TGTGCCAGCAGCCCGGACCGGGGCGACTACAATGAGCAGTTCTTC. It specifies CASSPDRGDYNEQFF.

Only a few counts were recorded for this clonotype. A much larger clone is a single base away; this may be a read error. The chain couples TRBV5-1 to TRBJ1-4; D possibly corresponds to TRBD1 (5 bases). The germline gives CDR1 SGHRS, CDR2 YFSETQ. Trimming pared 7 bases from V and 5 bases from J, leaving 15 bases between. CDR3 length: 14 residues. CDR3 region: CASSKTGQNEKLFF. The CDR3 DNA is TGCGCCAGCTCGAAGACGGGGCAGAATGAAAAACTGTTTTTT. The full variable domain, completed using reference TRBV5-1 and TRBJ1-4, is KAGVTQTPRYLIKTRGQQVTLSCSPISGHRSVSWYQQTPGQGLQFLFEYFSETQRNKGNFPGRFSGRQFSNSRSEMNVSTLELGDSALYLCASSKTGQNEKLFFGSGTQLSVL.

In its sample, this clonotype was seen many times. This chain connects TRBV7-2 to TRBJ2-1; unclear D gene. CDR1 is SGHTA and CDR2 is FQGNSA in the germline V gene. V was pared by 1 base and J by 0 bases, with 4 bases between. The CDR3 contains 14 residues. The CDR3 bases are TGTGCCAGCAGCTTAGGTTTCTCCTACAATGAGCAGTTCTTC. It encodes CASSLGFSYNEQFF.

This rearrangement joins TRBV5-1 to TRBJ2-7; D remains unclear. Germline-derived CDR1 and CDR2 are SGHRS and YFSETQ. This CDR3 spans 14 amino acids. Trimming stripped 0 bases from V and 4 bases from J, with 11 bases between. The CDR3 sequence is CASSLDGRLYEQYF. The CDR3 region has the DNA TGCGCCAGCAGCTTGGATGGCAGGTTATACGAGCAGTACTTC.

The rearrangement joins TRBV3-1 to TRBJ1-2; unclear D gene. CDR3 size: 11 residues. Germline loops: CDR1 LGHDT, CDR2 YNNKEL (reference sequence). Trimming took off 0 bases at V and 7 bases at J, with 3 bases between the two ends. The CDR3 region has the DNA TGTGCCAGCAGCCAAGAGGGTGGCTACACCTTC. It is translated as CASSQEGGYTF.

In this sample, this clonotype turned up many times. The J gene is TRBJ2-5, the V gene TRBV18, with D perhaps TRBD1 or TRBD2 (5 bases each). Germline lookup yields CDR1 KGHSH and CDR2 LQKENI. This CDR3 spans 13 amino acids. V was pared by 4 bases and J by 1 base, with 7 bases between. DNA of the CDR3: TGTGCCAGCTCACGGGGGACCCAAGAGACCCAGTACTTC. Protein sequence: CASSRGTQETQYF.

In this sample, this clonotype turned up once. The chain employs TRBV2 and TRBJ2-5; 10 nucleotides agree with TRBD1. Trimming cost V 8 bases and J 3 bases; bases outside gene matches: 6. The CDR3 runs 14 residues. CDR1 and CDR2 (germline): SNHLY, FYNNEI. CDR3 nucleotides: TGTGCCAGCGAGACCGGGACAGGGGAAGAGACCCAGTACTTC. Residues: CASETGTGEETQYF.

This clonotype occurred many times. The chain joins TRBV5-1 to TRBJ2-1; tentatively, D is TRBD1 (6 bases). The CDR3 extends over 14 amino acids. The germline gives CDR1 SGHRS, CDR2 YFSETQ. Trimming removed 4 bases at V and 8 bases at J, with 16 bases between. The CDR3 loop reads CASSLPGHPDEQFF. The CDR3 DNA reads TGCGCCAGCAGCCTTCCGGGACACCCCGATGAGCAGTTCTTC.

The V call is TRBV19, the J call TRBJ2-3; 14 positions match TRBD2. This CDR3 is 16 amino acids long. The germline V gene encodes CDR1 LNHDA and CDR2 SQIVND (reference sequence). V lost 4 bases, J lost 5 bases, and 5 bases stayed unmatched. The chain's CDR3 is CASSKTSGGVVDTQYF. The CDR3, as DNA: TGTGCCAGTAGTAAGACTAGCGGGGGGGTTGTAGATACGCAGTATTTT. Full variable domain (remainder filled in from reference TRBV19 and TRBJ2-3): DGGITQSPKYLFRKEGQNVTLSCEQNLNHDAMYWYRQDPGQGLRLIYYSQIVNDFQKGDIAEGYSVSREKKESFPLTVTSAQKNPTAFYLCASSKTSGGVVDTQYFGPGTRLTVL.

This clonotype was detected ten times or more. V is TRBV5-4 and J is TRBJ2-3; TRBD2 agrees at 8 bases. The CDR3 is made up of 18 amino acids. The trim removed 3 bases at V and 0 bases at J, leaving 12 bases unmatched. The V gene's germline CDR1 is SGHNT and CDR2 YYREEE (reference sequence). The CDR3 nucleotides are TGTGCCAGCAGCTCAGGATGGACTAGCAGCGCTAGCACAGATACGCAGTATTTT. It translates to CASSSGWTSSASTDTQYF.

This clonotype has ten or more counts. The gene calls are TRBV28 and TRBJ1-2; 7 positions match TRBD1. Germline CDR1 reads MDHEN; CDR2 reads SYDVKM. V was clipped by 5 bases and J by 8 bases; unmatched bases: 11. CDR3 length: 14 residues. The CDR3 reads CASSPSDRAHGYTF. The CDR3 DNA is TGTGCCAGCAGTCCCTCCGACAGGGCACACGGCTACACCTTC.

CDR3: CASSPILGGEQYF. In DNA form, the CDR3 reads TGTGCCAGCAGCCCGATACTGGGGGGTGAGCAGTACTTC. The genes are TRBV7-2 and TRBJ2-7; perhaps TRBD2 as D (6 bases). Germline-derived CDR1 and CDR2 are SGHTA and FQGNSA. The CDR3 covers 13 residues. The ends were cut back, 5 bases at V and 7 bases at J, with 15 bases in the middle.

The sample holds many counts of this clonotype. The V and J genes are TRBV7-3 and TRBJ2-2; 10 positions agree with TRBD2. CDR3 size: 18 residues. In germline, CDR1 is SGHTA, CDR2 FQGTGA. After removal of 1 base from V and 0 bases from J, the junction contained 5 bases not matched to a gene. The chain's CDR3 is CASSLKGTSVTNTGELFF. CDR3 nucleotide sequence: TGTGCCAGCAGCTTAAAAGGGACTAGCGTAACGAACACCGGGGAGCTGTTTTTT.

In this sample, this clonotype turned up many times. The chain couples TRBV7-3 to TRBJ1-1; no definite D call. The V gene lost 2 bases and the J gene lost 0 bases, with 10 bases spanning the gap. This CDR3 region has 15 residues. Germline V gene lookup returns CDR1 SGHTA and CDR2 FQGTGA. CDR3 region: CASSLGFGLNTEAFF. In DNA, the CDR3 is TGTGCCAGCAGCTTAGGGTTTGGATTGAACACTGAAGCTTTCTTT.

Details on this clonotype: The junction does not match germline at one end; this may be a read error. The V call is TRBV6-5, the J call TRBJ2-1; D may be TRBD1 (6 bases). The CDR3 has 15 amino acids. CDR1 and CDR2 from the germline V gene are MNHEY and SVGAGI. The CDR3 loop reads CASNYWAGACNEQFF. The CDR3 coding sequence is TGTGCCAGCAATTACTGGGCAGGGGCCTGCAATGAGCAGTTCTTC.

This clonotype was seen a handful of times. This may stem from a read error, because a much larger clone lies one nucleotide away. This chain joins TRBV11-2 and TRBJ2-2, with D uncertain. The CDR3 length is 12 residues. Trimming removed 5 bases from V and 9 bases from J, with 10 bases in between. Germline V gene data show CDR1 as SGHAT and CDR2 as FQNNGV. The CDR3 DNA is TGTGCCAGCAGCCGGAAAGACAGGGAGCTGTTTTTT. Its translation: CASSRKDRELFF.

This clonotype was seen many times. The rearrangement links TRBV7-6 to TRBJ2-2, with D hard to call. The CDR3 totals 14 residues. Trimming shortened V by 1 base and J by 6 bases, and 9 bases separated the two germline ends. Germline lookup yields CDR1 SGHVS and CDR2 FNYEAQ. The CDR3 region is CASSLVPAPGELFF. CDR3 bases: TGTGCCAGCAGCTTAGTACCTGCGCCCGGGGAGCTGTTTTTT. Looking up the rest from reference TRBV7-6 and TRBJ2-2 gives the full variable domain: GAGVSQSPRYKVTKRGQDVALRCDPISGHVSLYWYRQALGQGPEFLTYFNYEAQQDKSGLPNDRFSAERPEGSISTLTIQRTEQRDSAMYRCASSLVPAPGELFFGEGSRLTVL.